Below, 18 T cell receptor beta chains from the same sample are listed, as sequenced in a study of T cell clonality in common variable immunodeficiency. Profiled with immunoSEQ multiplex PCR; TCRdb holds only in-frame clones, not every one. The specimen has some 53,000 clones, none found just once. Sequences were obtained from peripheral blood mononuclear cells. These receptors were taken from a person aged 18-70 years in good health.

This clone was picked up a small number of times. The read stops 3 residues short of the end of the CDR3; the missing end is completed from the germline J gene. This chain links TRBV7-8 with TRBJ2-2, with 9 bases aligning to TRBD1. Per the germline V gene, CDR1 is SGHVS and CDR2 is FQNEAQ. The CDR3 consists of 15 residues. The trim removed 4 bases at V and 4 bases at J, leaving 4 bases unmatched. This CDR3 is CASSSGTGSTGELFF. The part of the CDR3 DNA that was read is TGTGCCAGCAGCTCCGGGACAGGGAGCACCGGGGAG.

This clone was counted only a few times. The CDR3 extends 3 residues past the end of the read, so its final part is completed from the germline J gene. This chain links TRBV7-9 with TRBJ1-2, with a weak D call TRBD1 (5 bases). The germline CDR1 and CDR2 sequences are SEHNR and FQNEAQ (reference sequence). CDR3 size: 12 residues. The CDR3 here is CASSIGAGTYTF. The DNA read from the CDR3 is TGTGCCAGCAGCATAGGGGCAGGAACC.

Many counts were recorded for this clone. The germline gene is not matched at one end of the junction; a read error may be the cause. The part of the CDR3 DNA that was read is TGCGCCAGCAGCCAAGATCGGGTGAGAGGCACCGGGGAG. This sequence encodes CASSQDRVRGTGE. The entire CDR3 reads CASSQDRVRGTGELFF. The rearrangement links TRBV4-2 to TRBJ2-2; no clear D. Sequencing ends 3 residues short of the CDR3 end; the germline J gene provides the rest. The CDR3 length is 16 residues. Germline values: CDR1 LGHNA, CDR2 YNFKEQ.

This clone came up many times. Coverage ceases 3 residues before the CDR3 finishes, and the germline J gene fills in the end. The rearrangement joins TRBV6-2 or TRBV6-3 to TRBJ2-7, with D possibly matching TRBD1 (5 bases). Trimming removed 10 bases at V and 0 bases at J, with 13 bases between. This CDR3 contains 13 residues. Germline V gene sequence: CDR1 MNHEY, CDR2 SVGEGT. The CDR3 sequence is CATRQYFSYEQYF. Incomplete CDR3 DNA: TGTGCCACCCGACAGTATTTCTCCTACGAG.

This clone came up many times. From the germline J gene comes the end of the CDR3, since the read stops 3 residues before it. V and J are TRBV7-1 and TRBJ2-1; 11 nucleotides match TRBD2. Being an ORF, TRBV7-1 has a function that is uncertain. The length of the CDR3 is 19 residues. V lost 2 bases to trimming and J lost 6 bases; unmatched junction nucleotides: 15. The part of the CDR3 DNA that was read is TGTGCCAGCAGCTCACGGACAAGTGGACTAGCGGGTAAGAGCAATGAG. Amino acid sequence: CASSSRTSGLAGKSNE. The CDR3 in its entirety is CASSSRTSGLAGKSNEQFF.

Points on this clone: Read coverage stops 3 residues before the CDR3 terminus; the germline J gene supplies the remainder. The chain links TRBV5-1 to TRBJ2-1, with 12 bases matching TRBD1. The CDR3 spans 16 residues. Germline-derived CDR1 and CDR2 are SGHRS and YFSETQ. After removal of 4 bases from V and 9 bases from J, the junction contained 11 bases not matched to a gene. The CDR3 spells CASSTQPGQGAGEQFF. CDR3 DNA, as far as it was read: TGCGCCAGCAGCACCCAGCCGGGACAGGGGGCAGGTGAG.

At least ten counts were recorded for this clone. The sequenced fragment ends 3 residues before the CDR3 boundary, so the rest is inferred from the germline J gene. V and J are TRBV18 and TRBJ2-7, with TRBD2 matching 11 bases. The ends lost 4 bases at V and 0 bases at J; junction bases unmatched: 2. The germline V gene has CDR1 KGHSH and CDR2 LQKENI. The CDR3 contains 15 residues. The CDR3 DNA, read in part, is TGTGCCAGCTCACAACTAGCGGGGGACTCCTACGAG. Translating gives CASSQLAGDSYE. The full CDR3 protein reads CASSQLAGDSYEQYF.

This clone was seen at least ten times. The observed sequence ends 3 residues before the CDR3 terminus, with the missing tail filled in from the germline J gene. The chain is built from TRBV11-2 and TRBJ2-1; D is possibly TRBD2 (5 bases). Germline values: CDR1 SGHAT, CDR2 FQNNGV. The CDR3 covers 11 residues. Trimming removed 6 bases from V and 8 bases from J, with 8 bases in between. CDR3 DNA (partial): TGTGCCAGCAGTTCGCGGGATGAG. Translated: CASSSRDE. The full-length CDR3 reads as CASSSRDEQFF.

This clone was detected ten times or more. The junction does not match germline at one end; this may be a read error. The sequence runs out 3 residues before the end of the CDR3; the remainder is reconstructed from the germline J gene. The chain has TRBV4-2 and TRBJ2-4, with 9 positions matching TRBD1. The CDR3 loop spans 16 amino acids. The germline CDR1 and CDR2 sequences are LGHNA and YNFKEQ. The CDR3 bases that were read are TGCGCCAGCAGCCAAGATCTGGGGACAGGGATGAACATT. It specifies CASSQDLGTGMNI. The entire CDR3 is CASSQDLGTGMNIQYF.

The sample holds many counts of this clone. The CDR3 end is not reached by the read, which stops 3 residues before it; the germline J gene fills it in. The V call is TRBV7-2, the J call TRBJ2-3; D call uncertain. Trimming pared 1 base from V and 2 bases from J, leaving 7 bases between. The germline CDR1 and CDR2 sequences are SGHTA and FQGNSA. The CDR3 consists of 14 residues. This chain's CDR3 is CASSLGPNTDTQYF. CDR3 bases read: TGTGCCAGCAGCTTAGGGCCGAACACAGATACG.

This clone showed up many times. With the read ending 3 residues before the CDR3 end, the germline J gene is used to fill in that end. This rearrangement joins TRBV18 to TRBJ1-2; weak D call: TRBD1 (5 bases). This CDR3 has 13 amino acids. Germline values: CDR1 KGHSH, CDR2 LQKENI. The sequenced CDR3 bases are TGTGCCAGCTCGCAGGGCAGGGAGACAGGC. Translated: CASSQGRETG. The CDR3 in its entirety is CASSQGRETGYTF.

This clone was recorded at least ten times. The CDR3 is cut off 3 residues early in the read; its end comes from the germline J gene. The V and J genes are TRBV5-1 and TRBJ2-3; TRBD2 matches 14 bases. CDR1 SGHRS and CDR2 YFSETQ come from the germline V gene. The trim removed 0 bases at V and 1 base at J, leaving 4 bases unmatched. The CDR3 covers 18 residues. The sequenced part of the CDR3 DNA is TGCGCCAGCAGCTTGGGACTAGCGGGAGGGCCAGGCACAGATACG. As protein: CASSLGLAGGPGTDT. The complete CDR3 sequence is CASSLGLAGGPGTDTQYF.

This clone was detected many times. The CDR3 extends 3 residues past the end of the read, so its final part is completed from the germline J gene. V and J are TRBV18 and TRBJ1-4; D is unclear. The CDR3 spans 13 residues. Trimming cost V 4 bases and J 5 bases, with 8 bases left between them. Germline values: CDR1 KGHSH, CDR2 LQKENI. CDR3 amino acids: CASSLRQNEKLFF. The sequenced CDR3 bases are TGTGCCAGCTCACTTAGACAAAATGAAAAA.

This clone was seen only a few times. With the read ending 3 residues before the CDR3 end, the germline J gene is used to fill in that end. The chain is built from TRBV7-2 and TRBJ1-1; possible D gene TRBD1, 5 bases. The V gene's germline CDR1 is SGHTA and CDR2 FQGNSA. Trimming took off 3 bases at V and 2 bases at J, with 10 bases between the two ends. The CDR3 is 14 amino acids. The CDR3 protein is CASSFSGGNTEAFF. The sequenced part of the CDR3 DNA is TGTGCCAGCAGCTTCTCCGGGGGAAACACTGAA.

This clone was seen a handful of times. The read halts 3 residues ahead of the CDR3 end, with the missing end drawn from the germline J gene. The chain employs TRBV2 and TRBJ1-2, with a tentative D call TRBD1 (5 bases). Germline CDR1 SNHLY, CDR2 FYNNEI. This CDR3 has 17 residues. CDR3 sequence: CASSSQSAQWGTDTYTF. The part of the CDR3 DNA that was read is TGTGCCAGCAGTTCCCAAAGTGCGCAGTGGGGCACAGATACC.

There are many counts of this clone. The read terminates 3 residues before the CDR3 end, so the remaining end is supplied by the germline J gene. J is TRBJ1-2 and V is TRBV18, with 7 bases lining up with TRBD1. V was pared by 4 bases and J by 4 bases, with 12 bases of the junction left unmatched. The CDR3 length is 16 residues. Germline assignment: CDR1 KGHSH and CDR2 LQKENI. The part of the CDR3 DNA that was read is TGTGCCAGCTCACTGGACAGGACCCCACCCAGCTATGGC. It translates to CASSLDRTPPSYG. In full, the CDR3 reads CASSLDRTPPSYGYTF.

The table lists this clone with a few counts. The read stops 3 residues short of the end of the CDR3; the missing end is completed from the germline J gene. V is TRBV11-1 and J is TRBJ2-7; D gene unclear. Germline CDR1 is SGHAT and CDR2 is FQDESV (reference sequence). The V gene lost 4 bases and the J gene lost 0 bases, with 10 bases spanning the gap. CDR3 length equals 14 residues. The CDR3 bases that were read are TGTGCCAGCAGCTCAGGTGGCCTCTCCTACGAG. It is translated as CASSSGGLSYE. The whole CDR3 sequence reads CASSSGGLSYEQYF.

This clone has ten or more counts. The CDR3 end is not reached by the read, which stops 3 residues before it; the germline J gene fills it in. The chain links TRBV20-1 to TRBJ2-3, with 9 bases matching TRBD1. V shed 5 bases and J 4 bases; nucleotides not matched to a gene: 7. Germline V gene data show CDR1 as DFQATT and CDR2 as SNEGSKA (reference sequence). CDR3 length equals 14 residues. The CDR3 loop is CSAVDRGVPDTQYF. The DNA read from the CDR3 is TGCAGTGCTGTGGACAGGGGAGTTCCAGATACG.